The 32 T cell receptor beta chains reported below all come from one sample, sequenced in a study of blood T cell repertoires in COVID-19. The method was immunoSEQ multiplex PCR; TCRdb's version includes in-frame clones alone and lacks a portion of them. The table shows fewer than 200,000 clones, with 82% occurring only once. The sample comprised peripheral blood. The source of these receptors is a woman aged 70 to 79 with acute or convalescent COVID-19.

The chain employs TRBV2 and TRBJ2-5; D is perhaps TRBD1 (5 bases). This CDR3 comprises 14 residues. The germline V gene has CDR1 SNHLY and CDR2 FYNNEI. The DNA of the CDR3 is TGTGCTATCAGCACACCCCAGGGACAAGAGACCCAGTACTTC. This sequence encodes CAISTPQGQETQYF.

For the CDR3, the DNA is TGTGCCAGCAGCTTAGGGACTGGAGGAACCCAGTACTTC. Translating it yields CASSLGTGGTQYF. V and J are TRBV7-2 and TRBJ2-5; TRBD2 might be the D (5 bases). The CDR3 runs 13 residues. The V gene's germline CDR1 is SGHTA and CDR2 FQGNSA. Trimming shortened V by 1 base and J by 8 bases, and 11 bases separated the two germline ends.

This clone was seen only a few times. This chain's CDR3 is CASSLGTGGANTEAFF. The CDR3 DNA reads TGTGCCAGCAGTTTAGGGACAGGGGGGGCGAACACTGAAGCTTTCTTT. The rearrangement links TRBV28 to TRBJ1-1, with 11 positions matching TRBD1. This CDR3 comprises 16 residues. J lost 1 base, V lost 2 bases, and 3 bases had no gene match. Germline CDR1 is MDHEN and CDR2 is SYDVKM. The whole variable domain, filled in from reference TRBV28 and TRBJ1-1, reads DVKVTQSSRYLVKRTGEKVFLECVQDMDHENMFWYRQDPGLGLRLIYFSYDVKMKEKGDIPEGYSVSREKKERFSLILESASTNQTSMYLCASSLGTGGANTEAFFGQGTRLTVV.

This clone has a handful of counts. The chain uses TRBV25-1 and TRBJ2-1; 7 positions agree with TRBD2. In germline, CDR1 is MGHDK, CDR2 SYGVNS. The ends lost 1 base at V and 3 bases at J; junction bases unmatched: 9. This CDR3 contains 17 residues. The CDR3: CASSEFDGGTNYNEQFF. CDR3 bases: TGTGCCAGCAGTGAATTTGACGGGGGGACCAACTACAATGAGCAGTTCTTC.

This clone was detected a few times. V usage is TRBV10-2 and J usage is TRBJ2-7; 11 bases align to TRBD2. Looked up from germline, CDR1 is WSHSY and CDR2 is SAAADI. J gave up 0 bases and V 5 bases, and 9 bases lay outside the gene matches. The CDR3 has 17 residues. This CDR3 is CASSLGLAATLSYEQYF. In nucleotides, the CDR3 is TGCGCCAGCAGTTTGGGACTAGCGGCCACACTCTCCTACGAGCAGTACTTC.

V and J are TRBV7-9 and TRBJ1-5; the D is unclear. V lost 5 bases and J 0 bases, leaving 14 bases between the germline ends. The germline V gene encodes CDR1 SEHNR and CDR2 FQNEAQ (reference sequence). This CDR3 has 16 amino acids. The CDR3 is CASSLERGFSNQPQHF. CDR3 coding DNA: TGTGCCAGCAGCCTCGAACGGGGTTTTAGCAATCAGCCCCAGCATTTT.

The V call is TRBV28, the J call TRBJ2-3; D perhaps matches TRBD1 (6 bases). The V end was cut by 9 bases, the J end by 0 bases, with 10 bases between. The CDR3 has 13 amino acids. CDR1 and CDR2 from the germline V gene are MDHEN and SYDVKM. For the CDR3, the DNA is TGTGCCAGTTACAGGGAGAGCACAGATACGCAGTATTTT. Protein sequence: CASYRESTDTQYF.

This chain uses TRBV21-1 with TRBJ1-3. TRBV21-1 corresponds to a pseudogene. This CDR3 region has 17 residues. CDR3 sequence reads: CASSKSRGSISGNTIYF. CDR3 DNA: TGTGCCAGCAGCAAATCCCGCGGGAGTATCTCTGGAAACACCATATATTTT.

This clone was detected only a few times. The chain has TRBV4-3 and TRBJ2-1, with 8 bases lining up with TRBD1. V was clipped by 0 bases and J by 7 bases; unmatched bases: 11. Germline assignment: CDR1 LGHNA and CDR2 YSLEER. CDR3 length equals 17 residues. The CDR3 sequence: CASSQDSPPGGRNEQFF. The CDR3, as DNA: TGCGCCAGCAGCCAAGATAGCCCCCCAGGGGGCCGGAATGAGCAGTTCTTC.

The chain couples TRBV19 to TRBJ1-5; possibly TRBD1 for D (5 bases). Germline assignment: CDR1 LNHDA and CDR2 SQIVND (reference sequence). The CDR3 runs to 18 residues. V dropped 3 bases and J dropped 4 bases, with 22 bases sitting between them. The DNA of the CDR3 is TGTGCCAGTAGTATTTGGTTTCCGGGGGGATTAGGTAATCAGCCCCAGCATTTT. Its protein is CASSIWFPGGLGNQPQHF.

The chain links TRBV6-6 to TRBJ2-7, with TRBD1 matching 10 bases. This CDR3 contains 15 residues. V shed 2 bases, J shed 7 bases, and the junction held 8 bases outside the gene matches. Per germline, CDR1 MNHNY and CDR2 SVGAGI (reference sequence). The CDR3 is CASSYVRTGGREQYF. The CDR3 nucleotides read TGTGCCAGCAGTTACGTACGGACAGGGGGTCGGGAGCAGTACTTC.

The gene calls are TRBV7-2 and TRBJ2-7, with 9 positions matching TRBD1. V lost 3 bases and J lost 4; bases outside the gene matches: 4. Germline lookup yields CDR1 SGHTA and CDR2 FQGNSA. The CDR3 has 14 amino acids. The CDR3 loop reads CASSFTGGGYEQYF. Here the CDR3 DNA reads TGTGCCAGCAGCTTCACAGGGGGCGGGTACGAGCAGTACTTC. Filled out from reference TRBV7-2 and TRBJ2-7, the complete variable domain reads GAGVSQSPSNKVTEKGKDVELRCDPISGHTALYWYRQSLGQGLEFLIYFQGNSAPDKSGLPSDRFSAERTGGSVSTLTIQRTQQEDSAVYLCASSFTGGGYEQYFGPGTRLTVT.

This rearrangement joins TRBV19 to TRBJ1-5, with a tentative D call TRBD1 (6 bases). The CDR3 has 14 residues. Deletions cut 7 bases from V and 5 bases from J, with 15 bases between. The germline gives CDR1 LNHDA, CDR2 SQIVND (reference sequence). Here the CDR3 reads CASKAGDRDQPQHF. Here the CDR3 DNA reads TGTGCCAGTAAGGCAGGGGATAGGGATCAGCCCCAGCATTTT.

This chain joins TRBV25-1 and TRBJ1-2; 7 bases agree with TRBD1. Germline CDR1 MGHDK, CDR2 SYGVNS. The trim removed 3 bases at V and 6 bases at J, leaving 10 bases unmatched. The length of the CDR3 is 15 residues. The DNA for the CDR3 is TGTGCCAGCAGTGACCCGGGACAGTATCTAGATGGCTACACCTTC. It yields the protein CASSDPGQYLDGYTF.

The V gene is TRBV5-4, the J gene TRBJ1-2; 10 bases map to TRBD1. V lost 0 bases to trimming and J lost 4 bases; unmatched junction nucleotides: 6. The CDR3 loop spans 16 amino acids. Germline V CDR1 and CDR2: SGHNT, YYREEE (reference sequence). CDR3 sequence (DNA): TGTGCCAGCAGCTTGGGGACAGGGGGTAGTCGCTATGGCTACACCTTC. This gives the protein CASSLGTGGSRYGYTF.

This chain joins TRBV18 and TRBJ1-1, with 7 nucleotides matching TRBD1. Trimming removed 4 bases from V and 1 base from J; junction bases left unmatched: 0. The CDR3 runs to 13 residues. Germline V gene sequence: CDR1 KGHSH, CDR2 LQKENI. The CDR3 nucleotides read TGTGCCAGCTCACGACAGGGGAACACTGAAGCTTTCTTT. Encoded protein: CASSRQGNTEAFF.

This chain links TRBV28 with TRBJ1-2; unclear D gene. Trimming removed 6 bases at V and 3 bases at J, with 14 bases between. The length of the CDR3 is 14 residues. Germline V lookup: CDR1 MDHEN, CDR2 SYDVKM. DNA of the CDR3: TGTGCCAGCAGCCCTTCCTTTGTTGACTATGGCTACACCTTC. This encodes CASSPSFVDYGYTF.

In this sample, this clone turned up a few times. The J gene is TRBJ2-7, the V gene TRBV19; perhaps TRBD1 as D (6 bases). Trimming left V 0 bases short and J 5 bases short, with 8 bases between. The germline V gene has CDR1 LNHDA and CDR2 SQIVND (reference sequence). The CDR3 has 13 residues. Here the CDR3 DNA reads TGTGCCAGTAGTATAGATCGGGACAACGAGCAGTACTTC. Protein: CASSIDRDNEQYF.

The V gene is TRBV2, the J gene TRBJ2-1; 7 nucleotides agree with TRBD2. J gave up 6 bases and V 6 bases, and 8 bases lay outside the gene matches. The CDR3 totals 14 residues. Germline assignment: CDR1 SNHLY and CDR2 FYNNEI. Here the CDR3 DNA reads TGTGCCAGCAGAGCGGGATTAGACCTCAATGAGCAGTTCTTC. Amino acids: CASRAGLDLNEQFF.

The rearrangement links TRBV9 to TRBJ1-2; perhaps TRBD1 as D (6 bases). V was pared by 3 bases and J by 14 bases, with 20 bases between. CDR1 SGDLS and CDR2 YYNGEE come from the germline V gene. The CDR3 is made up of 13 amino acids. The CDR3 spells CASSASSQGSWTF. Here the CDR3 DNA reads TGTGCCAGCAGCGCATCCTCACAGGGCTCTTGGACCTTC. Full variable domain (remainder filled in from reference TRBV9 and TRBJ1-2): DSGVTQTPKHLITATGQRVTLRCSPRSGDLSVYWYQQSLDQGLQFLIQYYNGEERAKGNILERFSAQQFPDLHSELNLSSLELGDSALYFCASSASSQGSWTFGSGTRLTVV.

This clone has a handful of counts. The chain joins TRBV5-8 to TRBJ1-4; a possible D gene is TRBD1 (6 bases). The germline CDR1 and CDR2 sequences are SGHTS and YDEGEE. Trimming cost V 4 bases and J 0 bases, with 13 bases left between them. There are 16 residues in the CDR3. The CDR3 coding sequence is TGTGCCAGCAGCCCCGGACAGCTTGCAACTAATGAAAAACTGTTTTTT. Protein product: CASSPGQLATNEKLFF.

V and J are TRBV28 and TRBJ2-7; the D gene is possibly TRBD1 (6 bases). The CDR3 is made up of 15 amino acids. V lost 1 base and J lost 1, with 11 bases in between. CDR1 MDHEN and CDR2 SYDVKM come from the germline V gene. In nucleotides, the CDR3 is TGTGCCAGCAGTTTATCTACAGGGAGATCCTACGAGCAGTACTTC. It codes for CASSLSTGRSYEQYF. Complete variable domain (other parts from reference TRBV28 and TRBJ2-7): DVKVTQSSRYLVKRTGEKVFLECVQDMDHENMFWYRQDPGLGLRLIYFSYDVKMKEKGDIPEGYSVSREKKERFSLILESASTNQTSMYLCASSLSTGRSYEQYFGPGTRLTVT.

The rearrangement joins TRBV6-1 to TRBJ1-2, with D maybe TRBD1 (6 bases). The CDR3 is 15 residues long. Per the germline V gene, CDR1 is MNHNS and CDR2 is SASEGT. The V and J ends lost 2 bases and 4 bases respectively, with 14 bases between them. CDR3 loop: CASSESRQAAYGYTF. The DNA of the CDR3 is TGTGCCAGCAGTGAATCCCGACAGGCGGCCTATGGCTACACCTTC.

About this clone: This specimen includes other DNA sequences encoding the same CDR3. This chain connects TRBV28 to TRBJ1-2; D gene uncertain. CDR1 and CDR2 from the germline V gene are MDHEN and SYDVKM. The CDR3 runs 12 residues. V was shortened by 3 bases and J by 5 bases, with 7 bases between the two germline ends. CDR3 sequence (DNA): TGTGCCAGCAGTTTTTCCCTATATGGCTACACCTTC. Amino acid sequence: CASSFSLYGYTF.

The chain joins TRBV5-1 to TRBJ2-1, with D perhaps TRBD1 (6 bases). The V end was cut by 3 bases, the J end by 4 bases, with 8 bases between. Germline V lookup: CDR1 SGHRS, CDR2 YFSETQ. The CDR3 consists of 13 residues. CDR3 loop: CASSYTGYNEQFF. CDR3 nucleotide sequence: TGCGCCAGCAGCTATACAGGGTACAATGAGCAGTTCTTC.

The V call is TRBV28, the J call TRBJ1-5; D not resolved. Germline V CDR1 and CDR2: MDHEN, SYDVKM. The CDR3 has 16 residues. V gave up 5 bases and J gave up 5 bases, with 19 bases separating them. Here the CDR3 reads CASSLMPLVMDQPQHF. Written as DNA, the CDR3 is TGTGCCAGCAGTCTAATGCCCCTCGTTATGGATCAGCCCCAGCATTTT.

This chain connects TRBV20-1 to TRBJ1-2; no reliable D call. The CDR3 length is 13 residues. V lost 3 bases and J lost 1, with 9 bases in between. CDR1 DFQATT and CDR2 SNEGSKA come from the germline V gene (reference sequence). CDR3 nucleotides: TGCAGTGCTAGTCGGGAAGATAACTATGGCTACACCTTC. It specifies CSASREDNYGYTF.

The count of this clone is one. The chain is built from TRBV5-6 and TRBJ1-5; 9 nucleotides align to TRBD1. With 2 bases clipped from V and 5 bases from J, the junction kept 5 bases outside the gene matches. Germline loops: CDR1 SGHDT, CDR2 YYEEEE. The CDR3 spans 15 residues. The DNA for the CDR3 is TGTGCCAGCAGCTTTGGGGGACAGGGAGATCAGCCCCAGCATTTT. Protein product: CASSFGGQGDQPQHF.

This rearrangement joins TRBV4-2 to TRBJ1-2; D is ambiguous. Germline V gene data show CDR1 as LGHNA and CDR2 as YNFKEQ. The CDR3 consists of 14 residues. Trimming took off 4 bases at V and 4 bases at J, with 13 bases between the two ends. In nucleotides, the CDR3 is TGTGCCAGCAGCCGTGAGATCTCAAGCTATGGCTACACCTTC. It specifies CASSREISSYGYTF.

This chain uses TRBV5-6 with TRBJ2-3, with 8 bases identical to TRBD2. V was pared by 2 bases and J by 2 bases, with 10 bases of the junction left unmatched. Per germline, CDR1 SGHDT and CDR2 YYEEEE. This CDR3 region has 17 residues. The CDR3 DNA reads as TGTGCCAGCAGCTTCCCGACTAGCGCCACGCCCACAGATACGCAGTATTTT. The encoded protein is CASSFPTSATPTDTQYF.

The rearrangement uses TRBV6-2 or TRBV6-3 and TRBJ1-1; TRBD1 agrees at 7 bases. The junction had 11 bases not matched to a gene; V was cut back by 5 bases and J by 8 bases. This CDR3 spans 14 amino acids. The germline CDR1 and CDR2 sequences are MNHEY and SVGEGT. CDR3 in DNA: TGTGCCAGCAGTCCCGGGACAGCGGTTCGGGAAGCTTTCTTT. Encoded protein: CASSPGTAVREAFF.

This clone was observed once. The V gene is TRBV27, the J gene TRBJ2-7, with D unresolved. CDR1 and CDR2 (germline): MNHEY, SMNVEV (reference sequence). Trimming stripped 9 bases from V and 3 bases from J, with 9 bases between. CDR3 length: 11 amino acids. The CDR3 here is CARSLFYEQYF. The CDR3 DNA sequence: TGTGCCAGGAGCCTTTTCTACGAGCAGTACTTC.